Presented here are 32 T cell receptor beta chains from one specimen sequenced in a study of blood T cells in healthy people across ages. Primers used in a second PCR of roughly 7 to 12 cycles were a sample-barcoded 5' primer and a J-beta primer mix. TCRdb analysed the 5' RACE reads with MiXCR anew, one entry per CDR3 protein. The repertoire holds a few hundred thousand distinct CDR3 sequences, with around 29% as singletons. Sequencing was performed on blood. The receptors were sampled from a woman between 65 and 79 years old in good health.

V and J are TRBV7-9 and TRBJ2-7, with 7 positions matching TRBD1. Germline V gene data show CDR1 as SEHNR and CDR2 as FQNEAQ (reference sequence). The junction had 4 bases not matched to a gene; V was cut back by 5 bases and J by 6 bases. This CDR3 has 12 residues. DNA of the CDR3: TGTGCCAGCAGCCTCAACAGGGGCGAGCAGTACTTC. Translated, it gives CASSLNRGEQYF.

The V and J genes are TRBV7-2 and TRBJ2-7, with TRBD1 identical over 7 bases. Germline CDR1 reads SGHTA; CDR2 reads FQGNSA. The CDR3 has 15 amino acids. After removal of 5 bases from V and 1 base from J, the junction contained 8 bases not matched to a gene. The CDR3 spells CASSHTGDSSYEQYF. Written as DNA, the CDR3 is TGTGCCAGCAGCCATACAGGGGATTCTTCCTACGAGCAGTACTTC. The full variable domain, with the rest looked up from reference TRBV7-2 and TRBJ2-7, is GAGVSQSPSNKVTEKGKDVELRCDPISGHTALYWYRQSLGQGLEFLIYFQGNSAPDKSGLPSDRFSAERTGGSVSTLTIQRTQQEDSAVYLCASSHTGDSSYEQYFGPGTRLTVT.

The chain combines TRBV5-1 with TRBJ1-1; a possible D gene is TRBD1 (5 bases). CDR1 is SGHRS, CDR2 YFSETQ, per germline. V lost 4 bases and J lost 4, with 14 bases in between. The CDR3 loop spans 14 amino acids. The CDR3 DNA follows: TGCGCCAGCAGCGTCTTGCAGGGAGGCACTGAAGCTTTCTTT. Translated: CASSVLQGGTEAFF.

The V gene is TRBV29-1, the J gene TRBJ2-5; no clear D gene. The closer fit of TRBJ2-1 to the DNA end suggests the J call may be wrong. The germline V gene encodes CDR1 SQVTM and CDR2 ANQGSEA. This CDR3 has 12 amino acids. CDR3 region: CSVEARIDEQFF. The CDR3 DNA reads as TGCAGCGTTGAAGCCAGGATCGATGAGCAGTTCTTC.

The rearrangement uses TRBV6-1 and TRBJ2-2; D remains ambiguous. V lost 2 bases, J lost 7 bases, and 5 bases lay in between. This CDR3 is built from 12 residues. Germline V gene lookup returns CDR1 MNHNS and CDR2 SASEGT. CDR3 in DNA: TGTGCCAGCAGTGAATGGAACGGGGAGCTGTTTTTT. Amino acids: CASSEWNGELFF.

The CDR3 bases are TGTGCCAGTAGTATACCCCTGACGAATCCTCAGACCCACGAGCAGTACTTC. This sequence encodes CASSIPLTNPQTHEQYF. The chain has TRBV19 and TRBJ2-7; no firm D call. The CDR3 has 17 amino acids. The germline V and J ends were trimmed by 2 bases and 5 bases, with 22 bases remaining between them. Germline CDR1 and CDR2: LNHDA and SQIVND (reference sequence).

The gene calls are TRBV20-1 and TRBJ2-2; D uncertain. V was cut by 3 bases and J by 6 bases, with 8 bases left in between. There are 12 residues in the CDR3. Germline V gives CDR1 DFQATT, CDR2 SNEGSKA (reference sequence). CDR3 region: CSASGYSGELFF. The DNA for the CDR3 is TGCAGTGCTAGCGGCTATTCCGGGGAGCTGTTTTTT.

In this sample, this clonotype turned up a few times. The rearrangement joins TRBV20-1 to TRBJ2-5; D is unclear. Germline CDR1 and CDR2: DFQATT and SNEGSKA (reference sequence). Between the trimmed V and J ends, which lost 6 bases and 9 bases, there was a span of 11 bases. This CDR3 comprises 10 residues. The CDR3 reads CSASQEAQYF. CDR3 sequence (DNA): TGCAGTGCCAGCCAAGAAGCCCAGTACTTC.

This clonotype appeared a single time. The chain links TRBV7-2 to TRBJ1-6; D uncertain. CDR3 length: 12 residues. CDR1 and CDR2 (germline): SGHTA, FQGNSA. V lost 1 base to trimming and J lost 10 bases, with 5 bases between them. The CDR3, as DNA: TGTGCCAGCAGCTTAGACCTCTCACCCCTCCACTTT. Encoded protein: CASSLDLSPLHF.

The rearrangement joins TRBV14 to TRBJ2-5; D not certain. The CDR3 spans 17 residues. The V end lost 7 bases, the J end lost 5 bases, and 26 bases lay between the germline ends. The germline V gene encodes CDR1 SGHDN and CDR2 FVKESK. The CDR3 sequence: CASTSTQLAPTRETQYF. Here the CDR3 DNA reads TGTGCCAGCACCTCCACTCAGTTAGCACCCACGAGGGAGACCCAGTACTTC.

This clonotype has only a few counts. The genes are TRBV20-1 and TRBJ2-5; 9 nucleotides match TRBD2. With the DNA end fitting TRBJ2-1 better, the J assignment may be wrong. CDR3 length: 13 amino acids. Germline assignment: CDR1 DFQATT and CDR2 SNEGSKA (reference sequence). Here the CDR3 reads CSASSSGRPQQFF. The CDR3 coding sequence is TGCAGTGCTAGTTCCAGCGGGAGGCCCCAGCAGTTCTTC.

The rearrangement joins TRBV2 to TRBJ1-5, with 7 nucleotides matching TRBD1. The CDR3 length is 14 residues. The J segment lost 4 bases and the V segment lost 0 bases, leaving 0 bases of the junction unmatched. Germline values: CDR1 SNHLY, CDR2 FYNNEI. In DNA form, the CDR3 reads TGTGCCAGCAGTGAAGCACAGGGGAATCAGCCCCAGCATTTT. It is translated as CASSEAQGNQPQHF.

The rearrangement uses TRBV12-3 or TRBV12-4 and TRBJ2-2; the D is unclear. The CDR3 spans 13 residues. Trimming took 1 base from V and 8 from J, leaving 8 bases between them. The CDR3 DNA follows: TGTGCCAGCAGTTTAGAGGCTAGGGGGGAGCTGTTTTTT. Its translation: CASSLEARGELFF.

This clonotype was picked up many times. This chain joins TRBV28 and TRBJ2-4, with 8 bases matching TRBD2. Unmatched junction bases numbered 12, after V lost 5 bases and J lost 6 bases. This CDR3 is built from 16 residues. The germline V gene has CDR1 MDHEN and CDR2 SYDVKM. CDR3 sequence (DNA): TGTGCCAGCAGTGAGACGACTAGCGCCTTCGGAAACATTCAGTACTTC. This sequence encodes CASSETTSAFGNIQYF.

The chain recombines TRBV14 with TRBJ2-5; D is ambiguous. The V end lost 2 bases, the J end lost 4 bases, and 17 bases lay between the germline ends. This CDR3 region has 16 residues. Germline assignment: CDR1 SGHDN and CDR2 FVKESK. The CDR3 is CASSQTSPRGRETQYF. The CDR3 DNA sequence: TGTGCCAGCAGCCAAACGTCCCCTCGTGGGCGAGAGACCCAGTACTTC.

The chain employs TRBV19 and TRBJ1-5; perhaps TRBD1 as D (5 bases). The CDR3 loop spans 15 amino acids. Germline V lookup: CDR1 LNHDA, CDR2 SQIVND (reference sequence). V lost 6 bases and J lost 3, with 15 bases in between. Written as DNA, the CDR3 is TGTGCCAGTAGGATGTTCGGGGCTGACAATCAGCCCCAGCATTTT. Its translation is CASRMFGADNQPQHF.

V and J are TRBV9 and TRBJ2-7, with D maybe TRBD1 (5 bases). The CDR3 is 13 amino acids. Germline V gene data show CDR1 as SGDLS and CDR2 as YYNGEE. With 4 bases removed from V and 4 bases from J, the gap between germline ends came to 12 bases. CDR3 DNA: TGTGCCAGCAGCAGGGAAGGGGCTTACGAGCAGTACTTC. It yields the protein CASSREGAYEQYF.

This clonotype was seen a handful of times. This chain links TRBV29-1 with TRBJ2-1; D gene ambiguous. V gave up 8 bases and J gave up 5 bases, with 13 bases separating them. Germline assignment: CDR1 SQVTM and CDR2 ANQGSEA. The CDR3 is 12 amino acids. The CDR3 region is CSSTLGDNEQFF. The CDR3 DNA reads TGCAGCTCAACCTTAGGAGACAATGAGCAGTTCTTC.

This clonotype has ten or more counts. CDR3 protein: CASTSQGLAATGELFF. The DNA for the CDR3 is TGTGCCAGCACCTCTCAGGGGCTAGCGGCCACCGGGGAGCTGTTTTTT. The chain recombines TRBV12-3 or TRBV12-4 with TRBJ2-2, with D possibly being TRBD2 (7 bases). The V end was cut by 7 bases, the J end by 4 bases, with 19 bases between. The CDR3 extends over 16 amino acids.

The rearrangement joins TRBV7-2 to TRBJ1-1, with TRBD1 as a possible D gene (5 bases). CDR3 length equals 15 residues. Trimming left V 5 bases short and J 5 bases short, with 18 bases between. CDR1 and CDR2 (germline): SGHTA, FQGNSA. The CDR3 DNA reads TGTGCCAGCAGCGCCAGGGACGGAAAGGGAACTGAAGCTTTCTTT. It encodes CASSARDGKGTEAFF.

This clonotype was counted only a few times. This chain links TRBV29-1 with TRBJ2-2; the D gene is possibly TRBD1 (6 bases). Germline values: CDR1 SQVTM, CDR2 ANQGSEA. This CDR3 region has 14 residues. Deletions cut 6 bases from V and 4 bases from J, with 15 bases between. CDR3 sequence reads: CSVSSGALTGELFF. CDR3 sequence (DNA): TGCAGCGTGTCGTCAGGGGCCCTCACCGGGGAGCTGTTTTTT.

The rearrangement uses TRBV29-1 and TRBJ1-2; TRBD1 is a possible D gene (5 bases). Looked up from germline, CDR1 is SQVTM and CDR2 is ANQGSEA. V was cut by 3 bases and J by 5 bases, with 10 bases left in between. The CDR3 extends over 12 amino acids. This CDR3 is CSVEWGLYGYTF. The CDR3 DNA reads TGCAGCGTTGAGTGGGGACTTTATGGCTACACCTTC.

The CDR3 is CATSDLDGDQPQHF. The CDR3 DNA reads as TGTGCCACCAGTGATTTGGACGGAGACCAGCCCCAGCATTTT. V is TRBV24-1 and J is TRBJ1-5, with unresolved D. This CDR3 is built from 14 residues. Germline assignment: CDR1 KGHDR and CDR2 SFDVKD. V was trimmed by 0 bases and J by 7 bases, leaving 9 bases between them.

The chain links TRBV3-1 to TRBJ2-5; 7 nucleotides line up with TRBD1. The length of the CDR3 is 14 residues. Trimming at V came to 1 base and at J to 3 bases, leaving 2 bases not matched to a gene. Per the germline V gene, CDR1 is LGHDT and CDR2 is YNNKEL (reference sequence). The CDR3, as DNA: TGTGCCAGCAGCCAAGGAGGGACAGAAGAGACCCAGTACTTC. Its translation is CASSQGGTEETQYF.

The chain joins TRBV5-1 to TRBJ1-2; D not certain. CDR1 is SGHRS, CDR2 YFSETQ, per germline. CDR3 length: 15 residues. V was shortened by 0 bases and J by 2 bases, with 11 bases between the two germline ends. CDR3 protein: CASSLGGLGNYGYTF. CDR3 DNA sequence: TGCGCCAGCAGCTTGGGAGGGTTGGGAAACTATGGCTACACCTTC.

There are many counts of this clonotype. The chain joins TRBV5-1 to TRBJ2-7; perhaps TRBD1 as D (5 bases). V lost 0 bases and J lost 4, with 8 bases in between. In germline, CDR1 is SGHRS, CDR2 YFSETQ. The CDR3 contains 13 residues. CDR3 region: CASSLGQRYEQYF. In DNA, the CDR3 is TGCGCCAGCAGCTTGGGACAGAGGTACGAGCAGTACTTC.

V is TRBV14 and J is TRBJ1-3; a weak D match, TRBD1 (5 bases). Germline CDR1 and CDR2: SGHDN and FVKESK. The CDR3 contains 16 residues. Trimming took 1 base from V and 0 from J, leaving 10 bases between them. The CDR3 sequence: CASSQAEGSSGNTIYF. Written as DNA, the CDR3 is TGTGCCAGCAGCCAAGCCGAGGGGAGCTCTGGAAACACCATATATTTT.

The genes are TRBV11-2 and TRBJ2-5; 8 positions match TRBD1. CDR3 length equals 15 residues. Looked up from germline, CDR1 is SGHAT and CDR2 is FQNNGV. V shed 0 bases, J shed 5 bases, and the junction held 5 bases outside the gene matches. The DNA of the CDR3 is TGTGCCAGCAGCTTAGAGGACAGGGTTCACGAGACCCAGTACTTC. Protein sequence: CASSLEDRVHETQYF.

This clonotype was seen once. This chain uses TRBV3-1 with TRBJ1-1, with unresolved D. In germline, CDR1 is LGHDT, CDR2 YNNKEL (reference sequence). The CDR3 spans 14 residues. The germline V and J ends were trimmed by 0 bases and 11 bases, with 16 bases remaining between them. CDR3 bases: TGTGCCAGCAGCCAAGATGCAGGTGGGGATCGGGCTTTCTTT. Encoded protein: CASSQDAGGDRAFF.

This clonotype was seen a handful of times. The rearrangement links TRBV29-1 to TRBJ2-6; D ambiguous. CDR1 and CDR2 (germline): SQVTM, ANQGSEA. The V end lost 7 bases, the J end lost 4 bases, and 14 bases lay between the germline ends. The CDR3 consists of 14 residues. The CDR3 sequence: CSAVGLRGANVLTF. DNA for the CDR3: TGCAGCGCCGTGGGTCTACGAGGGGCCAACGTCCTGACTTTC.

This clonotype was counted a few times. V usage is TRBV6-6 and J usage is TRBJ2-5, with D hard to call. Germline loops: CDR1 MNHNY, CDR2 SVGAGI (reference sequence). The CDR3 has 15 amino acids. With 7 bases removed from V and 2 bases from J, the gap between germline ends came to 17 bases. The CDR3 region has the DNA TGTGCCAGCACCTTGACATCCTCAAAACAAGAGACCCAGTACTTC. Its protein product is CASTLTSSKQETQYF.

This rearrangement joins TRBV9 to TRBJ2-3, with 8 bases aligning to TRBD2. The length of the CDR3 is 14 residues. Trimming removed 0 bases from V and 6 bases from J; junction bases left unmatched: 3. Per the germline V gene, CDR1 is SGDLS and CDR2 is YYNGEE. CDR3: CASSVAPSGDTQYF. In DNA, the CDR3 is TGTGCCAGCAGCGTAGCTCCTAGCGGGGATACGCAGTATTTT.